This TCR beta chain was sequenced during a study of CD8+CD57+ T cells in acquired aplastic anemia. Study background: When averaged, DNA from sorted CD4+ and CD8+ cells came to approximately 3.2 ug.

Researchers used genomic DNA as the template to profile TCR beta VDJ and CDR3. In TCRdb, the reads were re-called with MiXCR into one record per CDR3 protein. The sample has approximately 270,000 distinct CDR3 sequences; around 60% are singletons. The V gene's germline CDR1 is MDHEN and CDR2 SYDVKM. Trimming cost V 6 bases and J 8 bases; bases outside gene matches: 10. This CDR3 has 16 residues. Turning to this clonotype: Its antigen is currently unknown.

Study outcomes and limitations: Statistical testing detected no significant gap in CD8+ Simpson's diversity between patients and controls. The study identified about 30 CD8+ CDR3 sequences shared by patients and controls.

The source material was sorted CD4+, CD8+, or CD8+CD57+ T cells (not recorded which) from PBMCs. This sequence joins TRBV28 and TRBJ1-6, with 10 bases fitting TRBD1. The source of this sequence is a human donor with severe aplastic anemia or a healthy control (not recorded which). CDR3 sequence reads: CASRTPGQGKDSPLHF. CDR3 DNA sequence: TGTGCCAGCAGGACCCCGGGACAGGGGAAAGATTCACCCCTCCACTTT.